This TCR beta chain is from a study of cytomegalovirus exposure and HLA in healthy donors. Here immunoSEQ multiplex PCR was the method, and the copy in TCRdb shows in-frame clones only, minus some. This table holds about 150,000 clones, around 93% found once. Overall study findings and caveats: The tendency of first-cohort TCR clusters to co-occur in the roughly 120 validation repertoires was the finding of a later analysis. TCR beta chains numbering roughly 150 were designated cytomegalovirus-associated. As confirmed in vitro, three CMV-associated chains were specific for CMV antigens.

As concerns this clone: The antigen is undetermined.

The CDR3 consists of 14 residues. Germline loops: CDR1 SQVTM, CDR2 ANQGSEA. V lost 4 bases to trimming and J lost 0 bases, with 12 bases between them. This chain links TRBV29-1 with TRBJ1-1; D not certain. The specimen sequenced was PBMCs. This receptor was identified in a man aged 18 to 29 in good health and CMV-seropositive. CDR3 in DNA: TGCAGCGTTGGCCTTTTAACTTTGAACACTGAAGCTTTCTTT. This sequence encodes CSVGLLTLNTEAFF.